Below, 26 T cell receptor beta chains from the same sample are listed, as sequenced in a study of blood T cell repertoires in COVID-19 (dated by TCRdb to about 2020). Library preparation used the immunoSEQ multiplex PCR assay. TCRdb took this table from immuneACCESS and kept in-frame rearrangements with V and J called. Such tables lack part of the clones; where checked against another copy, unresolved V genes explain under half of the gap, and the rest is unexplained. In this sample the table shows around 190,000 clones, 75% to 90% of which occur a single time. The ten largest clones take up roughly 6.7% of the sample. The sample comprised peripheral blood. These receptors were taken from a man in his 60s with acute or convalescent COVID-19.

The V call is TRBV12-3 or TRBV12-4, the J call TRBJ1-5; perhaps TRBD1 as D (5 bases). V lost 4 bases to trimming and J lost 6 bases, with 7 bases between them. The CDR3 has 12 amino acids. The CDR3 spells CASSYGGQPQHF. CDR3 nucleotide sequence: TGTGCCAGCAGTTACGGGGGTCAGCCCCAGCATTTT.

This chain uses TRBV12-3 or TRBV12-4 with TRBJ2-7; no definite D call. V was cut by 3 bases and J by 4 bases, with 10 bases left in between. This CDR3 spans 13 amino acids. Here the CDR3 reads CASSFGFRYEQYF. The CDR3 DNA follows: TGTGCCAGCAGTTTCGGGTTCCGGTACGAGCAGTACTTC.

The chain joins TRBV30 to TRBJ2-7, with 9 nucleotides matching TRBD2. CDR3 length equals 16 residues. V trimming: 0 bases; J trimming: 0 bases; junction bases outside the gene matches: 6. CDR1 is GTSNPN and CDR2 is SVGIG in the germline V gene (reference sequence). The CDR3 is CAWSVLGSGSSYEQYF. The CDR3 DNA sequence: TGTGCCTGGAGTGTACTTGGTAGCGGGAGCTCCTACGAGCAGTACTTC.

This clone has a handful of counts. This same CDR3 is encoded by further DNA sequences in the sample. The J gene is TRBJ1-4, the V gene TRBV9, with 7 bases matching TRBD1. This CDR3 has 14 residues. V dropped 0 bases and J dropped 4; count of bases not matched to a gene: 0. Germline CDR1 and CDR2: SGDLS and YYNGEE. The chain's CDR3 is CASSVDRGNEKLFF. The CDR3 DNA reads TGTGCCAGCAGCGTAGACAGGGGTAATGAAAAACTGTTTTTT.

The chain carries TRBV5-4 and TRBJ1-4, with D perhaps matching TRBD1 (6 bases). V lost 3 bases, J lost 8 bases, and 17 bases lay in between. The germline V gene has CDR1 SGHNT and CDR2 YYREEE (reference sequence). The CDR3 covers 15 residues. The CDR3 is CASSSSRGSGEKLFF. CDR3 DNA sequence: TGTGCCAGCAGCTCGTCCAGGGGATCGGGGGAAAAACTGTTTTTT.

V usage is TRBV5-1 and J usage is TRBJ2-1, with 14 positions matching TRBD2. The CDR3 covers 15 residues. Germline CDR1 and CDR2: SGHRS and YFSETQ. V shed 4 bases, J shed 7 bases, and the junction held 4 bases outside the gene matches. The CDR3 protein is CASSQRTSGGNEQFF. The CDR3 coding sequence is TGCGCCAGCAGCCAAAGGACTAGCGGGGGGAATGAGCAGTTCTTC.

The chain combines TRBV18 with TRBJ2-3; D is ambiguous. This CDR3 has 16 residues. CDR1 and CDR2 (germline): KGHSH, LQKENI. The V gene lost 0 bases and the J gene lost 2 bases, with 12 bases spanning the gap. The CDR3 DNA reads TGTGCCAGCTCACCACCGGCGGAAAGTCTCACAGATACGCAGTATTTT. Translation: CASSPPAESLTDTQYF.

This clone was seen a few times. The chain is built from TRBV15 and TRBJ1-1; 10 bases are a match to TRBD1. Looked up from germline, CDR1 is LNHNV and CDR2 is YYDKDF (reference sequence). After removal of 0 bases from V and 1 base from J, the junction contained 8 bases not matched to a gene. The CDR3 is 18 residues long. This CDR3 is CATSRDPGQGIANTEAFF. The DNA for the CDR3 is TGTGCCACCAGCAGAGATCCGGGACAGGGGATCGCGAACACTGAAGCTTTCTTT. The full variable domain, rest sourced from reference TRBV15 and TRBJ1-1, is DAMVIQNPRYQVTQFGKPVTLSCSQTLNHNVMYWYQQKSSQAPKLLFHYYDKDFNNEADTPDNFQSRRPNTSFCFLDIRSPGLGDTAMYLCATSRDPGQGIANTEAFFGQGTRLTVV.

This clone was found once. This specimen includes other DNA sequences encoding the same CDR3. This chain uses TRBV2 with TRBJ1-1; unclear D gene. Germline assignment: CDR1 SNHLY and CDR2 FYNNEI. V was clipped by 4 bases and J by 1 base, with 7 bases between them. The CDR3 has 13 residues. CDR3 in amino acids: CASSGEGNTEAFF. Written as DNA, the CDR3 is TGTGCCAGCAGTGGTGAGGGGAACACTGAAGCTTTCTTT.

V gene TRBV5-8 combines with J gene TRBJ1-1; tentative D call: TRBD1 (5 bases). The CDR3 covers 15 residues. The V gene lost 0 bases and the J gene lost 6 bases, with 15 bases spanning the gap. Germline loops: CDR1 SGHTS, CDR2 YDEGEE. The CDR3 DNA reads TGTGCCAGCAGCTTGGGGACCTTCAGGGCGCCTGAAGCTTTCTTT. Translating gives CASSLGTFRAPEAFF.

This clone has just one count. The gene calls are TRBV2 and TRBJ1-2; TRBD1 matches at 8 bases. V lost 1 base to trimming and J lost 7 bases; unmatched junction nucleotides: 5. Per germline, CDR1 SNHLY and CDR2 FYNNEI. The CDR3 spans 14 residues. Here the CDR3 DNA reads TGTGCCAGCAGTGAAGGGACAGGGTATGGTGGCTACACCTTC. The encoded protein is CASSEGTGYGGYTF. The full variable domain, with the rest looked up from reference TRBV2 and TRBJ1-2, is EPEVTQTPSHQVTQMGQEVILRCVPISNHLYFYWYRQILGQKVEFLVSFYNNEISEKSEIFDDQFSVERPDGSNFTLKIRSTKLEDSAMYFCASSEGTGYGGYTFGSGTRLTVV.

This clone was detected only a few times. The rearrangement joins TRBV11-3 to TRBJ2-3, with D perhaps matching TRBD2 (6 bases). Germline V gives CDR1 SGHNT, CDR2 YENEEA. Trimming pared 1 base from V and 4 bases from J, leaving 12 bases between. This CDR3 has 15 amino acids. The CDR3 loop is CASSLGQGGADTQYF. CDR3 DNA sequence: TGTGCCAGCAGCTTAGGGCAGGGAGGCGCAGATACGCAGTATTTT. The variable domain in full, with the rest retrieved from reference TRBV11-3 and TRBJ2-3, is EAGVVQSPRYKIIEKKQPVAFWCNPISGHNTLYWYLQNLGQGPELLIRYENEEAVDDSQLPKDRFSAERLKGVDSTLKIQPAELGDSAVYLCASSLGQGGADTQYFGPGTRLTVL.

V gene TRBV30 combines with J gene TRBJ2-1; a weak D match, TRBD2 (6 bases). This CDR3 comprises 15 residues. The V end was cut by 2 bases, the J end by 0 bases, with 11 bases between. Per germline, CDR1 GTSNPN and CDR2 SVGIG (reference sequence). Here the CDR3 reads CAWSPTSYSYNEQFF. CDR3 DNA sequence: TGTGCCTGGAGTCCTACTAGCTACTCCTACAATGAGCAGTTCTTC.

The chain joins TRBV11-2 to TRBJ2-3; 10 nucleotides match TRBD2. This CDR3 is built from 16 residues. The V gene end was trimmed by 2 bases and the J gene end by 1 base; junction bases not matched to a gene: 3. Germline V CDR1 and CDR2: SGHAT, FQNNGV. CDR3 sequence (DNA): TGTGCCAGCAGCTTACGGACTAGCGGACGCACAGATACGCAGTATTTT. Translation gives CASSLRTSGRTDTQYF.

The CDR3 region is CASSQDLPGLAGEETQYF. In DNA form, the CDR3 reads TGCGCCAGCAGCCAAGACCTCCCGGGACTAGCGGGGGAAGAGACCCAGTACTTC. The V gene is TRBV4-3, the J gene TRBJ2-5; 14 bases are shared with TRBD2. This CDR3 contains 18 residues. Germline trimming cut 0 bases from V and 3 bases from J; bases unmatched to any gene: 6. Germline lookup yields CDR1 LGHNA and CDR2 YSLEER.

This chain connects TRBV19 to TRBJ1-2; 7 bases are a match to TRBD1. The CDR3 length is 12 residues. V was pared by 7 bases and J by 5 bases, with 4 bases of the junction left unmatched. Germline assignment: CDR1 LNHDA and CDR2 SQIVND (reference sequence). CDR3 in amino acids: CASTGTVYGYTF. CDR3 DNA sequence: TGTGCCAGTACCGGGACAGTTTATGGCTACACCTTC.

The chain is built from TRBV5-1 and TRBJ2-1; 11 positions agree with TRBD2. This CDR3 has 16 residues. The germline gives CDR1 SGHRS, CDR2 YFSETQ. The trim removed 4 bases at V and 5 bases at J, leaving 8 bases unmatched. CDR3 bases: TGCGCCAGCAGCAGACAACTAGCGGGAGTCCACAATGAGCAGTTCTTC. This gives the protein CASSRQLAGVHNEQFF.

The CDR3 DNA sequence: TGTGCCAGCAGTTTCGTAAGAGCGGGGACTCCCTACGAGCAGTACTTC. This sequence encodes CASSFVRAGTPYEQYF. The chain has TRBV6-5 and TRBJ2-7; 7 positions match TRBD2. V lost 4 bases and J lost 2; bases outside the gene matches: 11. Germline V gene data show CDR1 as MNHEY and CDR2 as SVGAGI. The CDR3 spans 16 residues.

This rearrangement joins TRBV19 to TRBJ2-7, with 9 nucleotides matching TRBD1. V shed 2 bases and J 4 bases; nucleotides not matched to a gene: 6. This CDR3 is 15 amino acids long. Germline CDR1 LNHDA, CDR2 SQIVND (reference sequence). Here the CDR3 reads CASSIRTGDPYEQYF. DNA of the CDR3: TGTGCCAGTAGTATAAGGACAGGGGATCCATACGAGCAGTACTTC.

The V call is TRBV10-2, the J call TRBJ2-5; D is possibly TRBD1 (5 bases). This CDR3 region has 13 residues. The germline V gene encodes CDR1 WSHSY and CDR2 SAAADI. The V end lost 4 bases, the J end lost 5 bases, and 11 bases lay between the germline ends. CDR3 nucleotide sequence: TGCGCCAGCAGTGCTAGGGGTTGGGAGACCCAGTACTTC. It encodes CASSARGWETQYF.

This chain joins TRBV13 and TRBJ2-5, with D possibly matching TRBD2 (6 bases). Germline V lookup: CDR1 PRHDT, CDR2 FYEKMQ (reference sequence). V lost 3 bases to trimming and J lost 1 base, with 9 bases between them. This CDR3 spans 14 amino acids. Here the CDR3 DNA reads TGTGCCAGCAGCTTTCTAGCGTCCCAAGAGACCCAGTACTTC. Translated: CASSFLASQETQYF.

This clone was found a few times. The CDR3 protein is CASSPGTENEQYF. The CDR3 DNA is TGTGCCAGCAGCCCCGGGACAGAAAACGAGCAGTACTTC. This chain links TRBV5-4 with TRBJ2-7; 7 bases map to TRBD1. V lost 4 bases and J lost 5; bases outside the gene matches: 6. The germline V gene encodes CDR1 SGHNT and CDR2 YYREEE (reference sequence). This CDR3 comprises 13 residues.

This chain uses TRBV2 with TRBJ1-2; unclear D gene. In germline, CDR1 is SNHLY, CDR2 FYNNEI. V was pared by 8 bases and J by 5 bases, with 6 bases between. The CDR3 is made up of 10 amino acids. CDR3 sequence (DNA): TGTGCCAGCGGCATGTATGGCTACACCTTC. Protein: CASGMYGYTF.

The chain combines TRBV18 with TRBJ1-5, with 7 nucleotides matching TRBD1. Germline V CDR1 and CDR2: KGHSH, LQKENI. V was clipped by 4 bases and J by 4 bases; unmatched bases: 7. The CDR3 extends over 15 amino acids. CDR3 in DNA: TGTGCCAGCTCACGGGACAGATCATGGAATCAGCCCCAGCATTTT. Protein product: CASSRDRSWNQPQHF.

CDR3 residues: CASSTQGSGGYTF. CDR3 coding DNA: TGTGCCAGCAGCACACAGGGATCGGGCGGCTACACCTTC. The gene calls are TRBV7-2 and TRBJ1-2, with D possibly TRBD1 on 6 matching bases. Per the germline V gene, CDR1 is SGHTA and CDR2 is FQGNSA. Trimming left V 5 bases short and J 8 bases short, with 15 bases between. This CDR3 region has 13 residues.

The count of this clone is one. The chain links TRBV9 to TRBJ1-3, with D possibly being TRBD1 (5 bases). The V end lost 3 bases, the J end lost 8 bases, and 15 bases lay between the germline ends. The germline V gene has CDR1 SGDLS and CDR2 YYNGEE. This CDR3 is 14 amino acids long. The CDR3 sequence is CASSADGGMDTIYF. As DNA, the CDR3 is TGTGCCAGCAGCGCGGACGGGGGAATGGACACCATATATTTT.